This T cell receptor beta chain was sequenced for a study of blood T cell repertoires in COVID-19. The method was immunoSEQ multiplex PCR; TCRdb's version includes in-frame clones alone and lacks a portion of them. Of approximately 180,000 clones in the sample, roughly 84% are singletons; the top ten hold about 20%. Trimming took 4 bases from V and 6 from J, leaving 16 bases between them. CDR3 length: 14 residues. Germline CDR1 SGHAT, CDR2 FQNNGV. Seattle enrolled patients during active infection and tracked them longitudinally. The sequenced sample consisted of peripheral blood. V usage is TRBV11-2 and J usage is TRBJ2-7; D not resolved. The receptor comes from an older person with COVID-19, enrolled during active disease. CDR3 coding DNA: TGTGCCAGCAGCTCGCTCCTCTATGCGATCGAGCAGTACTTC. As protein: CASSSLLYAIEQYF.